Shown below are 7 T cell receptor beta chains from a single sample sequenced in a study of CD8 T cells in Susac syndrome. Reverse transcription of 0.5 to 1 ug RNA was performed with random hexamers. In TCRdb, the immunoSEQ multiplex PCR reads were re-called with MiXCR into one record per CDR3 protein. The sample shows about 300,000 distinct CDR3 sequences, about 90% of them seen only once. The sample taken for sequencing was CD4+ T cells from PBMCs. The receptors stem from a human donor with multiple sclerosis.

The V and J genes are TRBV6-1 and TRBJ2-4, with 14 bases matching TRBD2. With 6 bases clipped from V and 7 bases from J, the junction kept 11 bases outside the gene matches. From germline, CDR1 is MNHNS and CDR2 SASEGT. The CDR3 covers 17 residues. CDR3: CASRPRLAGGARNIQYF. As DNA, the CDR3 is TGTGCCAGCAGGCCACGACTAGCGGGAGGGGCTCGGAACATTCAGTACTTC.

The J gene is TRBJ1-2, the V gene TRBV29-1; D remains unclear. With 0 bases removed from V and 8 bases from J, the gap between germline ends came to 16 bases. The CDR3 length is 14 residues. In germline, CDR1 is SQVTM, CDR2 ANQGSEA. The CDR3, as DNA: TGCAGCGTTGAAGATGGGCGGTTTCTTGGGGGCTACACCTTC. Translating it yields CSVEDGRFLGGYTF.

The V gene is TRBV7-9, the J gene TRBJ2-7, with TRBD1 as a possible D gene (6 bases). The CDR3 has 13 residues. Germline V gene data show CDR1 as SEHNR and CDR2 as FQNEAQ (reference sequence). The ends were cut back, 1 base at V and 6 bases at J, with 10 bases in the middle. This CDR3 is CASSLGQAGEQYF. CDR3 nucleotides: TGTGCCAGCAGCTTAGGACAGGCAGGCGAGCAGTACTTC.

The V and J genes are TRBV12-3 or TRBV12-4 and TRBJ2-1, with D possibly TRBD1 on 6 matching bases. This CDR3 comprises 14 residues. V lost 6 bases to trimming and J lost 6 bases, with 15 bases between them. CDR3 protein: CASSPPTGRNEQFF. The CDR3 coding sequence is TGTGCCAGCAGCCCCCCTACAGGGCGCAATGAGCAGTTCTTC.

The V gene is TRBV7-2, the J gene TRBJ2-7; 8 bases are a match to TRBD2. This CDR3 contains 15 residues. Germline CDR1 SGHTA, CDR2 FQGNSA. J gave up 0 bases and V 3 bases, and 4 bases lay outside the gene matches. CDR3 protein: CASSFRGGSSYEQYF. CDR3 in DNA: TGTGCCAGCAGCTTTCGGGGGGGCTCCTCCTACGAGCAGTACTTC.

This chain uses TRBV6-1 with TRBJ1-1, with 12 bases fitting TRBD1. The CDR3 extends over 17 amino acids. CDR1 and CDR2 from the germline V gene are MNHNS and SASEGT. V dropped 6 bases and J dropped 1; count of bases not matched to a gene: 9. CDR3 region: CASSSFGTGGPNTEAFF. CDR3 DNA sequence: TGTGCCAGCAGCTCGTTCGGGACAGGGGGCCCGAACACTGAAGCTTTCTTT.

The chain joins TRBV4-1 to TRBJ2-7; TRBD2 aligns across 7 bases. CDR1 and CDR2 (germline): MGHRA, YSYEKL. CDR3 length equals 17 residues. J was trimmed by 2 bases and V by 0 bases; bases with no gene match: 10. This chain's CDR3 is CASSQDPRGSRPYEQYF. The CDR3, as DNA: TGCGCCAGCAGCCAAGATCCGCGCGGGAGTAGGCCCTACGAGCAGTACTTC.